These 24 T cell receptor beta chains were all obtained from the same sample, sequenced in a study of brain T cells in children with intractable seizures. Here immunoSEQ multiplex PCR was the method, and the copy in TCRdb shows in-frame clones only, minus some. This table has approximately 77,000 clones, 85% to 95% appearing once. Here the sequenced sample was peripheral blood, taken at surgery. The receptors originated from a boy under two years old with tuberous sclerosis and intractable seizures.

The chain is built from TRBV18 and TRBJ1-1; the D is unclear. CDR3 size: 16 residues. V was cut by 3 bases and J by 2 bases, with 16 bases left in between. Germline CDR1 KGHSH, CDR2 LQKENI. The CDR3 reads CASSPPLRSLNTEAFF. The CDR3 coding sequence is TGTGCCAGCTCACCCCCACTGAGGAGCCTTAACACTGAAGCTTTCTTT.

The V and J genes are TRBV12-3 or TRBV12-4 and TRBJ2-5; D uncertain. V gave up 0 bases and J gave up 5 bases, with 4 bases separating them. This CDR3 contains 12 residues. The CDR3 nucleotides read TGTGCCAGCAGTTTAGCTCGCGAGACCCAGTACTTC. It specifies CASSLARETQYF.

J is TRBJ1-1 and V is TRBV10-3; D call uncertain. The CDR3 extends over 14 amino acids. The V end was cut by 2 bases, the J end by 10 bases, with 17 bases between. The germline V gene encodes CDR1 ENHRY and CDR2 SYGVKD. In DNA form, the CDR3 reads TGTGCCATCAGTGAGGAAGGATACGCAGGCCGAGCTTTCTTT. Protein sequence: CAISEEGYAGRAFF.

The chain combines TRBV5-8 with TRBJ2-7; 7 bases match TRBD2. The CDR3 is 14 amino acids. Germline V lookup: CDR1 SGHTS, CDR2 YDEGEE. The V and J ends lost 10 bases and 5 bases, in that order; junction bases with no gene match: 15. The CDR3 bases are TGTGCCCCCTCCCCGCCAGCGGGATTCGACGAGCAGTACTTC. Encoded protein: CAPSPPAGFDEQYF.

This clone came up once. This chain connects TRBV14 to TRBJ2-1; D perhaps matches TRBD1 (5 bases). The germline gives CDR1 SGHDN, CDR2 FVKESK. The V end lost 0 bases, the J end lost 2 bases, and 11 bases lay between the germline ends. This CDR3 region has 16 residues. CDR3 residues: CASSQDGAEPYNEQFF. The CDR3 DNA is TGTGCCAGCAGCCAAGATGGGGCGGAACCCTACAATGAGCAGTTCTTC.

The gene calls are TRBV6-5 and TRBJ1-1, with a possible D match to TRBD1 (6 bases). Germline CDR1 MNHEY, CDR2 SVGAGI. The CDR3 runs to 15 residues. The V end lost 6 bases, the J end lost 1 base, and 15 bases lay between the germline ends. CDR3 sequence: CASRRPGTQNTEAFF. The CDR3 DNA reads TGTGCCAGCAGGCGACCCGGGACACAGAACACTGAAGCTTTCTTT.

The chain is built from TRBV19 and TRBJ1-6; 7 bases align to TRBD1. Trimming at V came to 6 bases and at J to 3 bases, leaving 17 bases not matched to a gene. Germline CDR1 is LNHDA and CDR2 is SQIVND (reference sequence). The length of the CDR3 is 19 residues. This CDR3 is CASSEDRARGFDYNSPLHF. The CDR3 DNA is TGTGCCAGTAGCGAAGACAGGGCTCGGGGTTTCGACTATAATTCACCCCTCCACTTT.

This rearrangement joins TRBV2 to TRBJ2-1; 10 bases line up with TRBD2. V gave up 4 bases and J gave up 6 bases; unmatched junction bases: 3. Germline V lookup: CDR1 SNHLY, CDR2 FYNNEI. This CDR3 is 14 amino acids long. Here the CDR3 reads CASSVLAGVNEQFF. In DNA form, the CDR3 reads TGTGCCAGCAGTGTTCTAGCGGGAGTCAATGAGCAGTTCTTC. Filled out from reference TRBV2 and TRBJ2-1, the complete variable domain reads EPEVTQTPSHQVTQMGQEVILRCVPISNHLYFYWYRQILGQKVEFLVSFYNNEISEKSEIFDDQFSVERPDGSNFTLKIRSTKLEDSAMYFCASSVLAGVNEQFFGPGTRLTVL.

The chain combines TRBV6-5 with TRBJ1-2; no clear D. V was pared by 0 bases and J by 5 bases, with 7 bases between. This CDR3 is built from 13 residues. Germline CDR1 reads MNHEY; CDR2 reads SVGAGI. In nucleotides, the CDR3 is TGTGCCAGCAGTTACTCAGCCGAGTATGGCTACACCTTC. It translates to CASSYSAEYGYTF.

The CDR3 nucleotides are TGTGCCAGCAGCTTAGGTGTGGCGACTTGGGCGAATGAGCAGTTCTTC. Translation gives CASSLGVATWANEQFF. V gene TRBV7-6 combines with J gene TRBJ2-1; no firm D call. Between the trimmed V and J ends, which lost 1 base and 7 bases, there was a span of 17 bases. This CDR3 is built from 16 residues. Germline CDR1 reads SGHVS; CDR2 reads FNYEAQ.

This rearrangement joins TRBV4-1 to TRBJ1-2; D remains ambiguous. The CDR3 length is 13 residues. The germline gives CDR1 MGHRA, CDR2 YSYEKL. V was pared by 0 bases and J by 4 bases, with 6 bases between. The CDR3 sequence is CASSQEAVYGYTF. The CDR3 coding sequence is TGCGCCAGCAGCCAAGAGGCAGTCTATGGCTACACCTTC.

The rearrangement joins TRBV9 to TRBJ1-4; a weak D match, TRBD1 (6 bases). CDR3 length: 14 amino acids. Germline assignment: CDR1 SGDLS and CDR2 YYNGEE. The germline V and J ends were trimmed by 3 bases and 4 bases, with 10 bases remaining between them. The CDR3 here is CASSEQGLNEKLFF. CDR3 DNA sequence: TGTGCCAGCAGCGAACAGGGACTTAATGAAAAACTGTTTTTT.

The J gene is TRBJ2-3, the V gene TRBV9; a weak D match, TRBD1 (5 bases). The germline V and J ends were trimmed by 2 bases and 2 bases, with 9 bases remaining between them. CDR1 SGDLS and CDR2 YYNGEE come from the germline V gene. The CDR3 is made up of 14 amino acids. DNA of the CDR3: TGTGCCAGCAGCGTGCAGGGCCTCACAGATACGCAGTATTTT. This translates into CASSVQGLTDTQYF.

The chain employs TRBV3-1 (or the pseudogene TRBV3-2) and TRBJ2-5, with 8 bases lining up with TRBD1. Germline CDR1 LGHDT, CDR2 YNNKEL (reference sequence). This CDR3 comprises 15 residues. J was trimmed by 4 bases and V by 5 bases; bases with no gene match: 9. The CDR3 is CASSEVPTGAETQYF. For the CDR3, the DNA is TGTGCCAGCAGCGAAGTTCCGACAGGGGCAGAGACCCAGTACTTC.

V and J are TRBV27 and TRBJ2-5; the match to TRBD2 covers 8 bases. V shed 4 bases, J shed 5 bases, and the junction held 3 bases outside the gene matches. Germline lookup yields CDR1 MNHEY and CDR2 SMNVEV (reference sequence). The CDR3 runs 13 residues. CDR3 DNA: TGTGCCAGCAGTTGGGGACTAGGGGAGACCCAGTACTTC. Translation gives CASSWGLGETQYF.

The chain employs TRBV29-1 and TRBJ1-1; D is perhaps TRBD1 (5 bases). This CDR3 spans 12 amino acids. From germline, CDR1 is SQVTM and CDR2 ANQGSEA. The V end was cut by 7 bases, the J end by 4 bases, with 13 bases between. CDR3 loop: CSEMTESTEAFF. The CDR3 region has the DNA TGCAGCGAGATGACAGAGAGCACTGAAGCTTTCTTT.

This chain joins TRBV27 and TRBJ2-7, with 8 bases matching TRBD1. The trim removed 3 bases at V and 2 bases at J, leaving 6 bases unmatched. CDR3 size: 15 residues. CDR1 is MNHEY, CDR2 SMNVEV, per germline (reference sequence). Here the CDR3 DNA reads TGTGCCAGCAGTTTGGGGACAGGAGCTCCCTACGAGCAGTACTTC. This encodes CASSLGTGAPYEQYF.

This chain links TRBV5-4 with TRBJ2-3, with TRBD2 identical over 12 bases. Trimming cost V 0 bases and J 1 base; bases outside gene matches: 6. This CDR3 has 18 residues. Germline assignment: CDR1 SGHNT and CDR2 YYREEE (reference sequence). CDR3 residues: CASSLEGTSGRGTDTQYF. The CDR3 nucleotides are TGTGCCAGCAGCTTGGAGGGGACTAGCGGGCGGGGCACAGATACGCAGTATTTT.

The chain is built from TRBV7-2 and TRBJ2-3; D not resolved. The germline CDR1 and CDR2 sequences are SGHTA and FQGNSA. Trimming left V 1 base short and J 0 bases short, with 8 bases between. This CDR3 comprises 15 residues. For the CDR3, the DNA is TGTGCCAGCAGCTTAGTACGCACTAGCACAGATACGCAGTATTTT. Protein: CASSLVRTSTDTQYF. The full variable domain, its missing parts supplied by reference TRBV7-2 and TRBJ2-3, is GAGVSQSPSNKVTEKGKDVELRCDPISGHTALYWYRQSLGQGLEFLIYFQGNSAPDKSGLPSDRFSAERTGGSVSTLTIQRTQQEDSAVYLCASSLVRTSTDTQYFGPGTRLTVL.

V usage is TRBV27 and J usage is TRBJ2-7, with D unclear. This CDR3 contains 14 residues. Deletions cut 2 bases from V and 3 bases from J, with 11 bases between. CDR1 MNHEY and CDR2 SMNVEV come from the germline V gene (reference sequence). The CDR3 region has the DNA TGTGCCAGCAGTTTACGTTCCAATTACTACGAGCAGTACTTC. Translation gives CASSLRSNYYEQYF.

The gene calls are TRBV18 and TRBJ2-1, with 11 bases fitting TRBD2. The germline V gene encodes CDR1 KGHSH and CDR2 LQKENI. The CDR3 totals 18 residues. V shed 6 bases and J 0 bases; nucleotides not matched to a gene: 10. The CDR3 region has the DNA TGTGCCAGCTCGCCCGGGACTAGCGGCGAGAGCTCCTACAATGAGCAGTTCTTC. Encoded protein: CASSPGTSGESSYNEQFF.

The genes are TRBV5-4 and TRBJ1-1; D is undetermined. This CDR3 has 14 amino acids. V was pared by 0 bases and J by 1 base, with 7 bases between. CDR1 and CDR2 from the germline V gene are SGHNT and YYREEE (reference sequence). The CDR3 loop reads CASSLGHPNTEAFF. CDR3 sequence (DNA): TGTGCCAGCAGCTTGGGACACCCGAACACTGAAGCTTTCTTT.

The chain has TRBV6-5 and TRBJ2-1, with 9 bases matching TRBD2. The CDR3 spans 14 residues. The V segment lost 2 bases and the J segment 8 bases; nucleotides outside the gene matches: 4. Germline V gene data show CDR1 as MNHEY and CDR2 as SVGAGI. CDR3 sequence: CASSYASGVHEQFF. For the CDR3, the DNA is TGTGCCAGCAGTTACGCTAGCGGGGTCCATGAGCAGTTCTTC.

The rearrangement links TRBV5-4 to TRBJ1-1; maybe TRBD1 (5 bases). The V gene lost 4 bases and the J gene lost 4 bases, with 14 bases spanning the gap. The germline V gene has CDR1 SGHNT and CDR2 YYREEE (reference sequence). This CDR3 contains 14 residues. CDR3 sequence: CASSPSGDLTEAFF. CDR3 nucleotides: TGTGCCAGCAGCCCCTCCGGGGACCTCACTGAAGCTTTCTTT.